The T cell receptor beta chain described here comes from a study of metastatic and nonmetastatic thyroid tumors. Across the study: For malignant and benign thyroid patients, tumor or nodule tissue and blood were the sources whose repertoires were compared. Study observations and caveats: Malignant thyroid tumors reportedly exceeded benign nodules significantly in TCR beta diversity, with the difference appearing in blood and tumor.

Note on this clone: Its matching antigen is unknown.

Germline assignment: CDR1 SGHAT and CDR2 FQNNGV. Deletions cut 5 bases from V and 5 bases from J, with 15 bases between. The CDR3 has 14 residues. Ahead of thyroid surgery, no patient had received treatment of any kind. Original handling: Differences in CDR3 between clinicopathological groups were drawn on to build a classifier intended to discriminate distant-metastatic papillary thyroid cancer patients. From the PCR reads, TCRdb re-called clones with MiXCR. None of the V and J calls come from the authors' own analysis; TCRdb made them. The sample has about 38,000 clones; approximately 51% are singletons.

This chain uses TRBV11-2 with TRBJ1-1, with D possibly being TRBD1 (6 bases). The clonotype was recovered from a male donor with papillary thyroid cancer or a benign thyroid nodule (not recorded which). Some clones in this sample may be carry-over from other donors' samples. Sequenced material: tumor tissue. The CDR3 here is CASSPDRISTEAFF. In nucleotides, the CDR3 is TGTGCCAGCAGCCCCGACAGGATCAGTACTGAAGCTTTCTTT.